The rows below give T cell receptor beta chains drawn from one sample of a study of cytomegalovirus exposure and HLA in healthy donors. Only in-frame clones appear in the TCRdb table, and some are missing; sequencing was by immunoSEQ multiplex PCR. The sample has around 140,000 clones, roughly 9.7% seen once; the top ten hold 1.8%. Material for sequencing was PBMCs. These receptor sequences come from a man aged 45-60 years in good health and CMV-seronegative. CDR3s leave out the opening cysteine and the closing phenylalanine or tryptophan. The order of the fields is V gene, CDR3 protein.

TRBV7-2 ASSLGSGRQETQY
TRBV9 ASTPGTATGETQY
TRBV5-4 ASSLAGQGWNTEAF
TRBV5-6 ASSEDRNYEQY
TRBV10-1 ASTDSQGTDTQY
TRBV29-1 SVEGVQGNGKLF
TRBV2 ASSEWQGGEQF
TRBV14 ASSQLAGLTDTQY
TRBV5-6 ASSPPGQGNPPLH
TRBV27 ASSLSEGARSYGYT
TRBV9 ASSGGTGYTDTQY
TRBV7-3 ASSTGGENTEAF
TRBV6-5 ASSRRVNTEAF
TRBV28 ASSFVERTYEQY
TRBV6-1 ASTPLDTEAF
TRBV15 ATSREVHTSSGANVLT
TRBV5-1 ASSLGPQGRSYNEQF
TRBV5-6 ASSGDRGFSHGYT
TRBV19 ASRKGASGGANYNEQF
TRBV7-8 ASSLVGGTGSYEQY
TRBV19 ASSRRDLNRDTQY
TRBV19 ASSGDSGGPTDTQY
TRBV7-9 ASTAGGFNTEAF
TRBV10-3 AISDVGTGDYGYT
TRBV7-7 ASSLGLAGVETQY
TRBV7-9 ASSLALAGVGYNEQF
TRBV15 ATSRSSGGDRAYEQY
TRBV7-9 ASSLSVGAGGQETQY
TRBV2 ASREPSGFYEQY
TRBV28 ASSPTRDREAF
TRBV18 ASSIIGGGAPNTEAF